This is a list of T cell receptor beta chains from one sample in a study of shared clonotypes between healthy human individuals. TCRdb keeps only in-frame clones here, not all; method: immunoSEQ multiplex PCR. This repertoire shows about 2.1 million clones, around 93% found once; its top ten account for approximately 1.7%. Sequencing was done on a sample of naive CD8+ T cells from PBMCs. These TCRs come from a man in his late teens or twenties in good health. Some clones in this sample may be carry-over from other donors' samples. CDR3s include the opening cysteine and the closing phenylalanine or tryptophan. Each record gives: CDR3 protein, CDR3 DNA, D gene, V gene, J gene, clone size. A D gene is named only where the DNA matches it firmly. Only some rows state a clone size, as once, few, many or a class for expanded clones.

CDR3: CASSLGGPPYNEQFF
DNA: TGTGCCAGCAGCTTGGGCGGGCCTCCCTACAATGAGCAGTTCTTC
D: -
V: TRBV11-2
J: TRBJ2-1
size: -

CDR3: CASSQEWGLAGGYNEQFF
DNA: TGTGCCAGCAGCCAAGAGTGGGGACTAGCGGGTGGATACAATGAGCAGTTCTTC
D: TRBD2
V: TRBV14
J: TRBJ2-1
size: -

CDR3: CASSSLAGVKETQYF
DNA: TGTGCCAGCAGCTCCTTAGCGGGAGTAAAAGAGACCCAGTACTTC
D: TRBD2
V: TRBV7-6
J: TRBJ2-5
size: -

CDR3: CASSLGWGQPQHF
DNA: TGTGCCAGCAGCTTAGGCTGGGGTCAGCCTCAGCATTTT
D: -
V: TRBV7-9
J: TRBJ1-5
size: -

CDR3: CASSQVYRDSLSYEQYF
DNA: TGCGCCAGCAGCCAAGTTTACCGGGACAGTTTATCCTACGAGCAGTACTTC
D: TRBD1
V: TRBV4-1
J: TRBJ2-7
size: -

CDR3: CAISEGTGLNYGYTF
DNA: TGTGCCATCAGTGAGGGGACAGGCCTTAACTATGGCTACACCTTC
D: TRBD1
V: TRBV10-3
J: TRBJ1-2
size: -

CDR3: CASSPGHGNEQFF
DNA: TGTGCCAGCAGTCCCGGGCACGGGAATGAGCAGTTCTTC
D: -
V: TRBV27
J: TRBJ2-1
size: -

CDR3: CASSLQQGLAGANVLTF
DNA: TGCGCCAGCAGCTTGCAGCAGGGTCTGGCTGGGGCCAACGTCCTGACTTTC
D: -
V: TRBV5-1
J: TRBJ2-6
size: -

CDR3: CASVPGYNEQFF
DNA: TGTGCCAGCGTGCCGGGATACAATGAGCAGTTCTTC
D: -
V: TRBV6-1
J: TRBJ2-1
size: once

CDR3: CASSPAAGLQETQYF
DNA: TGTGCCAGCAGCCCGGCCGCGGGGCTTCAAGAGACCCAGTACTTC
D: -
V: TRBV9
J: TRBJ2-5
size: -

CDR3: CASLPQRPRRYEQYF
DNA: TGTGCCAGCCTCCCGCAGAGACCAAGACGCTACGAGCAGTACTTC
D: -
V: TRBV7-7
J: TRBJ2-7
size: -

CDR3: CASSPFSGVRGNEQFF
DNA: TGTGCCAGCAGCCCCTTTTCGGGAGTAAGGGGTAATGAGCAGTTCTTC
D: -
V: TRBV7-6
J: TRBJ2-1
size: -

CDR3: CASSLIAGGAGEQYF
DNA: TGTGCCAGCAGCTTAATAGCGGGAGGTGCGGGGGAGCAGTACTTC
D: TRBD2
V: TRBV5-5
J: TRBJ2-7
size: -

CDR3: CASSQLGTGPYEQYF
DNA: TGTGCCAGTAGTCAACTAGGGACAGGACCCTACGAGCAGTACTTC
D: TRBD1
V: TRBV19
J: TRBJ2-7
size: -

CDR3: CASSNLTGRTEKLFF
DNA: TGTGCCAGCAGCAACTTGACAGGGAGAACTGAAAAACTGTTTTTT
D: TRBD1
V: TRBV7-9
J: TRBJ1-4
size: -

CDR3: CASSLGRSEQFF
DNA: TGTGCCAGCAGCTTAGGGCGGAGCGAGCAGTTCTTC
D: -
V: TRBV7-9
J: TRBJ2-1
size: -

CDR3: CASGQGKETQYF
DNA: TGTGCCAGCGGGCAGGGGAAGGAGACCCAGTACTTC
D: -
V: TRBV6-5
J: TRBJ2-5
size: -

CDR3: CSGIPGTSITFYNEQFF
DNA: TGCAGCGGGATCCCCGGGACATCCATCACCTTCTACAATGAGCAGTTCTTC
D: -
V: TRBV29-1
J: TRBJ2-1
size: -

CDR3: CASTPSGVYEQFF
DNA: TGTGCCAGCACCCCCAGTGGGGTATATGAGCAGTTCTTC
D: -
V: TRBV7-2
J: TRBJ2-1
size: -

CDR3: CSVPPGQGAGYTF
DNA: TGCAGCGTGCCCCCGGGACAGGGGGCTGGCTACACCTTC
D: TRBD1
V: TRBV29-1
J: TRBJ1-2
size: -

CDR3: CASSLNHRALEQYF
DNA: TGTGCCAGCAGTTTAAATCACAGGGCCTTAGAGCAGTACTTC
D: -
V: TRBV5-5
J: TRBJ2-7
size: once

CDR3: CASSPGPWARSYEQYF
DNA: TGTGCCAGCAGCCCAGGACCGTGGGCCCGTTCCTACGAGCAGTACTTC
D: -
V: TRBV9
J: TRBJ2-7
size: -

CDR3: CASSEEGEQYF
DNA: TGTGCCAGCAGTGAGGAGGGGGAGCAGTACTTC
D: -
V: TRBV25-1
J: TRBJ2-7
size: -

CDR3: CASSFGGEKLFF
DNA: TGTGCCAGCAGTTTTGGGGGTGAAAAACTGTTTTTT
D: -
V: TRBV27
J: TRBJ1-4
size: -

CDR3: CASSASSGNTIYF
DNA: TGTGCCAGCAGCGCGTCATCTGGAAACACCATATATTTT
D: -
V: TRBV9
J: TRBJ1-3
size: -

CDR3: CASSLRNSYNEQFF
DNA: TGTGCCAGCAGTTTGAGAAACTCCTACAATGAGCAGTTCTTC
D: -
V: TRBV27
J: TRBJ2-1
size: -

CDR3: CATTGGADIQYF
DNA: TGTGCCACCACGGGGGGTGCGGACATTCAGTACTTC
D: TRBD2
V: TRBV25-1
J: TRBJ2-4
size: -

CDR3: CASSQGARGYNEQFF
DNA: TGCGCCAGCAGCCAAGGGGCGCGAGGTTACAATGAGCAGTTCTTC
D: -
V: TRBV4-3
J: TRBJ2-1
size: -

CDR3: CASSTGQGTLVYEQYF
DNA: TGTGCCAGCAGCACAGGACAGGGTACCTTAGTTTACGAGCAGTACTTC
D: TRBD1
V: TRBV11-1
J: TRBJ2-7
size: once

CDR3: CASPFEREEDEQYF
DNA: TGCGCCAGCCCCTTCGAGCGGGAGGAAGACGAGCAGTACTTC
D: TRBD2
V: TRBV5-1
J: TRBJ2-7
size: -

CDR3: CASSQVGNYNEQFF
DNA: TGCGCCAGCAGCCAAGTGGGCAACTACAATGAGCAGTTCTTC
D: -
V: TRBV4-1
J: TRBJ2-1
size: -

CDR3: CASRNYEQYF
DNA: TGTGCCAGCAGAAATTACGAGCAGTACTTC
D: -
V: TRBV2
J: TRBJ2-7
size: -

CDR3: CASSLWRNTGELFF
DNA: TGTGCCAGCAGCTTGTGGCGGAACACCGGGGAGCTGTTTTTT
D: -
V: TRBV5-4
J: TRBJ2-2
size: once

CDR3: CASSLQGGSEPQHF
DNA: TGTGCCAGCAGCTTACAGGGTGGGTCTGAGCCCCAGCATTTT
D: -
V: TRBV5-8
J: TRBJ1-5
size: -

CDR3: CASSQGLAGVYEQYF
DNA: TGCGCCAGCAGCCAGGGACTAGCGGGAGTATACGAGCAGTACTTC
D: TRBD2
V: TRBV5-1
J: TRBJ2-7
size: -

CDR3: CASSPHPVNEQYF
DNA: TGTGCCAGCAGTCCACATCCGGTTAACGAGCAGTACTTC
D: -
V: TRBV14
J: TRBJ2-7
size: -

CDR3: CASSSIGQGAKNIQYF
DNA: TGTGCCAGCAGCTCAATAGGCCAGGGTGCCAAAAACATTCAGTACTTC
D: -
V: TRBV7-3
J: TRBJ2-4
size: -

CDR3: CASSSLKRDGYEQYF
DNA: TGTGCCAGCAGTTCCCTCAAGCGGGATGGCTACGAGCAGTACTTC
D: TRBD2
V: TRBV27
J: TRBJ2-7
size: -

CDR3: CASSYSSFYNEQFF
DNA: TGTGCCAGCAGTTACTCGAGTTTCTACAATGAGCAGTTCTTC
D: -
V: TRBV6-5
J: TRBJ2-1
size: -

CDR3: CASSARAGVSKTEAFF
DNA: TGTGCCAGCAGTGCTCGGGCAGGGGTGTCGAAAACTGAAGCTTTCTTT
D: -
V: TRBV6-1
J: TRBJ1-1
size: -

CDR3: CASSLISNQPQHF
DNA: TGTGCCAGCAGTTTAATCAGCAATCAGCCCCAGCATTTT
D: -
V: TRBV28
J: TRBJ1-5
size: -

CDR3: CASREGQATTDTQYF
DNA: TGTGCCAGCAGAGAGGGACAGGCCACCACAGATACGCAGTATTTT
D: TRBD1
V: TRBV25-1
J: TRBJ2-3
size: once

CDR3: CASRGDPYEQYF
DNA: TGTGCCAGCAGAGGAGACCCCTACGAGCAGTACTTC
D: -
V: TRBV11-2
J: TRBJ2-7
size: once

CDR3: CASSLYTGVNTDTQYF
DNA: TGTGCCAGCAGTTTATACACGGGAGTAAACACAGATACGCAGTATTTT
D: -
V: TRBV27
J: TRBJ2-3
size: -

CDR3: CASRIVSGNTIYF
DNA: TGTGCCAGCAGGATAGTGTCTGGAAACACCATATATTTT
D: -
V: TRBV28
J: TRBJ1-3
size: -

CDR3: CASSSTRLAERNTGELFF
DNA: TGTGCCAGCAGTTCGACTCGACTAGCGGAGAGGAACACCGGGGAGCTGTTTTTT
D: TRBD2
V: TRBV28
J: TRBJ2-2
size: -

CDR3: CASSHPLAGVYEQYF
DNA: TGCGCCAGCAGCCACCCCCTAGCGGGAGTCTACGAGCAGTACTTC
D: TRBD2
V: TRBV5-1
J: TRBJ2-7
size: -

CDR3: CASSQAGDQPQHF
DNA: TGCGCCAGCAGCCAAGCAGGGGATCAGCCCCAGCATTTT
D: -
V: TRBV4-3
J: TRBJ1-5
size: -

CDR3: CASSESPTRNTEAFF
DNA: TGTGCCAGCAGTGAAAGCCCTACAAGGAACACTGAAGCTTTCTTT
D: -
V: TRBV6-1
J: TRBJ1-1
size: -

CDR3: CASSLMGQGPYEQYF
DNA: TGTGCCAGCAGCTTGATGGGACAGGGGCCCTACGAGCAGTACTTC
D: TRBD1
V: TRBV5-4
J: TRBJ2-7
size: -